Listed below are T cell receptor beta chains from one sample, sequenced in a study of cytomegalovirus exposure and HLA in healthy donors. Sequencing used immunoSEQ multiplex PCR; TCRdb keeps in-frame clones, though not all of them. The table lists about 65,000 clones, roughly 94% of them singletons. Sequenced: PBMCs. The receptors were gathered from a woman under 30 in good health and CMV-seronegative. The CDR3 runs from the conserved cysteine through the conserved F or W. A D gene is named only where the DNA matches it firmly. Only some rows state a clone size, as once, few, many or a class for expanded clones.

TRBJ1-2,TRBV2,NA,NA,CASSEAGVVWGYTF,TGTGCCAGCAGTGAAGCAGGGGTAGTTTGGGGCTACACCTTC
TRBJ2-3,TRBV4-2,once,TRBD2,CASSPTSGTSDTQYF,TGTGCCAGCAGCCCGACTAGCGGGACTAGTGATACGCAGTATTTT
TRBJ2-5,TRBV5-5,NA,NA,CASSFGQGGQETQYF,TGTGCCAGCAGCTTTGGGCAGGGTGGACAAGAGACCCAGTACTTC
TRBJ2-3,TRBV4-1,NA,NA,CASTRSREDTQYF,TGCGCCAGCACAAGGAGTCGTGAGGATACGCAGTATTTT
TRBJ2-7,TRBV29-1,NA,NA,CSVEGGSSPYEQYF,TGCAGCGTTGAAGGAGGGAGCTCCCCCTACGAGCAGTACTTC
TRBJ1-5,TRBV28,NA,TRBD1,CASSLSGGMSQPQHF,TGTGCCAGCAGTTTATCAGGGGGCATGTCTCAGCCCCAGCATTTT
TRBJ2-3,TRBV5-3,NA,TRBD2,CARSLARLAGVTDTQYF,TGTGCCAGAAGCTTAGCTAGACTAGCGGGGGTCACAGATACGCAGTATTTT
TRBJ1-1,TRBV6-5,once,NA,CASSYGGTGKAFF,TGTGCCAGCAGTTACGGGGGGACTGGTAAAGCTTTCTTT
TRBJ2-2,TRBV4-2,NA,TRBD2,CASSQDLLIKRGNTGELFF,TGTGCCAGCAGCCAAGATCTCCTTATAAAGCGGGGGAACACCGGGGAGCTGTTTTTT
TRBJ2-6,TRBV5-1,once,TRBD1,CASSRGQSSGANVLTF,TGCGCCAGCAGCCGGGGACAGTCCTCTGGGGCCAACGTCCTGACTTTC
TRBJ2-3,TRBV2,few,TRBD1,CASEDRGASTDTQYF,TGTGCCAGCGAGGACAGGGGGGCTAGCACAGATACGCAGTATTTT
TRBJ1-1,TRBV11-3,NA,TRBD1,CASSTHRGLTTEAFF,TGTGCCAGCAGCACCCACAGGGGGTTGACGACTGAAGCTTTCTTT
TRBJ2-5,TRBV6-1,NA,NA,CASKDFKETQYF,TGTGCCAGCAAGGACTTTAAAGAGACCCAGTACTTC
TRBJ1-5,TRBV23-1,NA,TRBD1,CASTLRQGDQPQHF,TGCGCCAGCACCCTCCGACAGGGGGATCAGCCCCAGCATTTT
TRBJ1-2,TRBV6-6,NA,NA,CASIQGSTYGYTF,TGTGCCAGTATACAGGGTTCCACCTATGGCTACACCTTC
TRBJ2-7,TRBV23-1,NA,TRBD1,CASVGGQGNTYEQYF,TGCGCCAGCGTCGGAGGACAGGGCAACACCTACGAGCAGTACTTC
TRBJ2-5,TRBV13,NA,NA,CASSLGGRGFDRTQYF,TGTGCCAGCAGCTTAGGCGGTAGGGGGTTCGACAGGACCCAGTACTTC
TRBJ2-2,TRBV5-1,NA,TRBD1,CASSWTGDVSGELFF,TGCGCCAGCAGCTGGACAGGGGATGTTAGCGGGGAGCTGTTTTTT
TRBJ1-1,TRBV7-2,NA,NA,CASSLRMGGLLTNTEAFF,TGTGCCAGCAGCTTACGGATGGGGGGGCTTCTGACAAACACTGAAGCTTTCTTT
TRBJ2-5,TRBV7-8,NA,NA,CASSPYQETQYF,TGTGCCAGCAGCCCTTACCAAGAGACCCAGTACTTC
TRBJ1-5,TRBV4-1,few,TRBD1,CASSPSRDRDQPQHF,TGCGCCAGCAGCCCTAGTAGGGACAGAGATCAGCCCCAGCATTTT
TRBJ1-1,TRBV18,NA,NA,CASSPSRGGTEAFF,TGTGCCAGCTCACCCTCAAGGGGAGGGACTGAAGCTTTCTTT
TRBJ1-5,TRBV4-1,NA,NA,CASSQVGEGNQPQHF,TGCGCCAGCAGCCAAGTTGGCGAGGGAAATCAGCCCCAGCATTTT
TRBJ1-6,TRBV11-2,once,TRBD1,CASSLETRDSNSPLHF,TGTGCCAGCAGCTTAGAGACCCGGGACAGTAATTCACCCCTCCACTTT
TRBJ2-2,TRBV6-5,NA,TRBD2,CASGLANTGELFF,TGTGCCAGCGGACTAGCGAACACCGGGGAGCTGTTTTTT
TRBJ2-7,TRBV4-2,NA,TRBD2,CASSQDPSGGAEQYF,TGTGCCAGCAGCCAAGATCCTAGCGGGGGGGCCGAGCAGTACTTC
TRBJ2-1,TRBV28,NA,TRBD2,CASKQGGLAHYNEQFF,TGTGCCAGCAAACAGGGAGGACTAGCGCATTACAATGAGCAGTTCTTC
TRBJ2-2,TRBV4-1,NA,TRBD2,CASSQDPAGGLFGELFF,TGCGCCAGCAGCCAAGATCCAGCGGGGGGCCTATTTGGGGAGCTGTTTTTT
TRBJ2-2,TRBV19,NA,TRBD1,CASSIIRTGGTGELFF,TGTGCCAGTAGTATAATACGGACAGGAGGTACCGGGGAGCTGTTTTTT
TRBJ2-5,TRBV4-3,NA,TRBD1,CASSQAGGAGETQYF,TGCGCCAGCAGCCAAGCAGGGGGCGCCGGGGAGACCCAGTACTTC
TRBJ2-1,TRBV5-8,NA,NA,CASSGTSYNEQFF,TGTGCCAGCAGCGGGACTTCCTACAATGAGCAGTTCTTC
TRBJ2-7,TRBV2,NA,NA,CASMSRGSYEQYF,TGTGCCAGCATGAGCAGGGGTTCCTACGAGCAGTACTTC
TRBJ1-1,TRBV13,NA,NA,CASSLGPRTEAFF,TGTGCCAGCAGCTTAGGACCTAGGACTGAAGCTTTCTTT
TRBJ2-7,TRBV7-9,NA,TRBD1,CASSRFSGQQLRSSYEQYF,TGTGCCAGCAGCCGTTTTTCGGGACAGCAATTACGGAGCTCCTACGAGCAGTACTTC
TRBJ1-6,TRBV5-1,NA,NA,CASSLSGGNSPLHF,TGCGCCAGCAGCTTGAGCGGGGGTAATTCACCCCTCCACTTT
TRBJ1-3,TRBV27,NA,NA,CASSLSPGVGNTIYF,TGTGCCAGCAGTTTATCACCCGGGGTCGGAAACACCATATATTTT
TRBJ2-1,TRBV4-1,NA,TRBD2,CASSQDGRAGDEQFF,TGCGCCAGCAGCCAAGACGGGAGGGCCGGGGATGAGCAGTTCTTC
TRBJ1-4,TRBV7-2,NA,NA,CASSPRGGHNEKLFF,TGTGCCAGCAGCCCCCGAGGAGGTCATAATGAAAAACTGTTTTTT
TRBJ2-7,TRBV28,NA,TRBD2,CASSATSGDPYEQYF,TGTGCCAGCAGTGCCACTAGCGGGGACCCCTACGAGCAGTACTTC
TRBJ1-6,TRBV7-9,NA,NA,CASSPIQNYNSPLHF,TGTGCCAGCAGCCCCATACAGAATTATAATTCACCCCTCCACTTT
TRBJ1-1,TRBV5-6,NA,NA,CASSLPGRFSLNTEAFF,TGTGCCAGCAGCTTGCCTGGTCGGTTTTCCCTGAACACTGAAGCTTTCTTT
TRBJ2-1,TRBV5-1,NA,NA,CASSDHQGLEQFF,TGCGCCAGCAGCGACCATCAGGGTCTTGAGCAGTTCTTC
TRBJ2-1,TRBV28,NA,NA,CASSRPGGSRGEQFF,TGTGCCAGCAGCCGGCCGGGCGGGAGCAGGGGTGAGCAGTTCTTC
TRBJ1-6,TRBV7-9,NA,NA,CASSFSRARSPLHF,TGTGCCAGCAGCTTTAGCAGGGCACGGTCACCCCTCCACTTT